The TCR beta chain described here comes from a study of blood T cell repertoires in COVID-19. The overall study: In each case, the material was cDNA or gDNA derived from T cells, B-cell-depleted T cells, or PBMCs.

Produced via immunoSEQ multiplex PCR; TCRdb's table is partial and in-frame only. The data hold about 200,000 clones, with just over 85% observed a single time. Sequencing was done on a sample of peripheral blood. This TCR came from a man aged 25 to 40 who had recovered from COVID-19.

CDR3 protein: CASSLVGLIAKNIQYF. DNA for the CDR3: TGTGCCAGCAGCTTAGTGGGACTCATAGCCAAAAACATTCAGTACTTC. This rearrangement joins TRBV7-9 to TRBJ2-4; tentative D call: TRBD2 (6 bases). In germline, CDR1 is SEHNR, CDR2 FQNEAQ (reference sequence). Trimming removed 1 base at V and 0 bases at J, with 10 bases between. This CDR3 comprises 16 residues. The variable domain in full, with the rest retrieved from reference TRBV7-9 and TRBJ2-4, is DTGVSQNPRHKITKRGQNVTFRCDPISEHNRLYWYRQTLGQGPEFLTYFQNEAQLEKSRLLSDRFSAERPKGSFSTLEIQRTEQGDSAMYLCASSLVGLIAKNIQYFGAGTRLSVL.